The 25 T cell receptor beta chains given below trace back to one sample, sequenced in a study of blood T cell repertoires in COVID-19. Using immunoSEQ multiplex PCR, the repertoire was profiled, and TCRdb retains in-frame clones only, with some absent. The sample contains 250,000 to 300,000 clones, almost 90% of which appear only once. Sequencing was carried out using peripheral blood. These receptors all stem from a woman in her twenties or thirties with COVID-19, enrolled during active disease.

The CDR3 sequence is CASRLQGSDYGYTF. CDR3 DNA: TGTGCCAGCAGGCTACAGGGGTCGGACTATGGCTACACCTTC. The chain recombines TRBV6-6 with TRBJ1-2; 7 bases are shared with TRBD1. This CDR3 comprises 14 residues. Germline values: CDR1 MNHNY, CDR2 SVGAGI (reference sequence). Germline trimming cut 6 bases from V and 3 bases from J; bases unmatched to any gene: 7.

CDR3 sequence (DNA): TGTGCCAGCAGTCCCCTCGAGGAGCAGTTCTTC. This sequence encodes CASSPLEEQFF. The V call is TRBV28, the J call TRBJ2-1; D unclear. The CDR3 is 11 residues long. V was clipped by 5 bases and J by 10 bases, with 9 bases between them. Germline lookup yields CDR1 MDHEN and CDR2 SYDVKM. Full variable domain (outside the CDR3, taken from reference TRBV28 and TRBJ2-1): DVKVTQSSRYLVKRTGEKVFLECVQDMDHENMFWYRQDPGLGLRLIYFSYDVKMKEKGDIPEGYSVSREKKERFSLILESASTNQTSMYLCASSPLEEQFFGPGTRLTVL.

The chain links TRBV5-1 to TRBJ2-7; 10 bases fit TRBD1. V gave up 3 bases and J gave up 5 bases; unmatched junction bases: 5. The CDR3 has 14 residues. The germline V gene encodes CDR1 SGHRS and CDR2 YFSETQ. The CDR3 loop reads CASSSGQGMDEQYF. DNA for the CDR3: TGCGCCAGCAGCTCGGGACAGGGGATGGACGAGCAGTACTTC.

The V gene is TRBV18, the J gene TRBJ1-1; perhaps TRBD1 as D (5 bases). The V and J ends lost 2 bases and 5 bases respectively, with 15 bases between them. Germline CDR1 and CDR2: KGHSH and LQKENI. The CDR3 sequence is 15 residues long. The CDR3: CASSPDRGKRTEAFF. In DNA form, the CDR3 reads TGTGCCAGCTCACCAGATAGGGGTAAAAGAACTGAAGCTTTCTTT. Looking up the rest from reference TRBV18 and TRBJ1-1 gives the full variable domain: NAGVMQNPRHLVRRRGQEARLRCSPMKGHSHVYWYRQLPEEGLKFMVYLQKENIIDESGMPKERFSAEFPKEGPSILRIQQVVRGDSAAYFCASSPDRGKRTEAFFGQGTRLTVV.

V and J are TRBV24-1 and TRBJ1-2; D uncertain. Trimming took off 9 bases at V and 2 bases at J, with 9 bases between the two ends. The CDR3 has 12 amino acids. Germline values: CDR1 KGHDR, CDR2 SFDVKD. The DNA of the CDR3 is TGTGCCACCTCTGACACGAACTATGGCTACACCTTC. Translation: CATSDTNYGYTF.

V gene TRBV6-5 combines with J gene TRBJ1-5; D call uncertain. This CDR3 region has 13 residues. V gave up 6 bases and J gave up 3 bases, with 9 bases separating them. Germline CDR1 is MNHEY and CDR2 is SVGAGI. Here the CDR3 reads CASSVSANQPQHF. The CDR3 DNA sequence: TGTGCCAGCAGCGTCAGCGCCAATCAGCCCCAGCATTTT.

CDR3 DNA: TGTGCCAGCAGGGGACAGGGGACGAGACAGCCCCAGCATTTT. Its protein is CASRGQGTRQPQHF. The chain employs TRBV28 and TRBJ1-5, with TRBD1 identical over 10 bases. The ends lost 6 bases at V and 7 bases at J; junction bases unmatched: 6. Germline CDR1 reads MDHEN; CDR2 reads SYDVKM. The CDR3 is made up of 14 amino acids.

DNA of the CDR3: TGTGCCAGCAGCCTGAAGGGGGAATTGTCCGAGCAGTACTTC. It translates to CASSLKGELSEQYF. The chain combines TRBV7-6 with TRBJ2-7; possibly TRBD1 for D (6 bases). Germline V CDR1 and CDR2: SGHVS, FNYEAQ. The CDR3 runs to 14 residues. With 5 bases removed from V and 6 bases from J, the gap between germline ends came to 17 bases.

The chain combines TRBV7-8 with TRBJ1-2, with 10 bases lining up with TRBD1. CDR3 length equals 15 residues. In germline, CDR1 is SGHVS, CDR2 FQNEAQ. V dropped 5 bases and J dropped 5; count of bases not matched to a gene: 8. CDR3 sequence reads: CASSPTGTGVYGYTF. CDR3 in DNA: TGTGCCAGCAGCCCGACCGGGACAGGGGTGTATGGCTACACCTTC.

The chain recombines TRBV7-9 with TRBJ1-5; D perhaps matches TRBD1 (6 bases). Germline CDR1 SEHNR, CDR2 FQNEAQ (reference sequence). Trimming shortened V by 4 bases and J by 2 bases, and 12 bases separated the two germline ends. This CDR3 contains 15 residues. This chain's CDR3 is CASSSQGYGNQPQHF. As DNA, the CDR3 is TGTGCCAGCAGCTCACAGGGATATGGCAATCAGCCCCAGCATTTT.

The chain combines TRBV28 with TRBJ2-7, with TRBD1 identical over 8 bases. The CDR3 loop spans 14 amino acids. Per germline, CDR1 MDHEN and CDR2 SYDVKM. V lost 6 bases and J lost 3; bases outside the gene matches: 7. DNA for the CDR3: TGTGCCAGCAGATCAGGCGGACAGGGCTACGAGCAGTACTTC. This encodes CASRSGGQGYEQYF. Together with reference TRBV28 and TRBJ2-7, the CDR3 gives the full variable domain: DVKVTQSSRYLVKRTGEKVFLECVQDMDHENMFWYRQDPGLGLRLIYFSYDVKMKEKGDIPEGYSVSREKKERFSLILESASTNQTSMYLCASRSGGQGYEQYFGPGTRLTVT.

The gene calls are TRBV5-1 and TRBJ2-2, with 9 bases lining up with TRBD1. J lost 1 base, V lost 1 base, and 2 bases had no gene match. Germline CDR1 reads SGHRS; CDR2 reads YFSETQ. The CDR3 extends over 16 amino acids. CDR3 in amino acids: CASSLLGQGNTGELFF. CDR3 in DNA: TGCGCCAGCAGCTTGTTGGGACAGGGGAACACCGGGGAGCTGTTTTTT.

The gene calls are TRBV27 and TRBJ2-1; the match to TRBD2 covers 11 bases. Per germline, CDR1 MNHEY and CDR2 SMNVEV (reference sequence). The ends lost 7 bases at V and 12 bases at J; junction bases unmatched: 14. The CDR3 extends over 15 amino acids. In DNA, the CDR3 is TGTGCCAGCACCCCCGGGACTAGCGGCCCCTGGGGGCAGTTCTTC. Its protein product is CASTPGTSGPWGQFF.

J is TRBJ2-7 and V is TRBV2; D unresolved. Germline V gene sequence: CDR1 SNHLY, CDR2 FYNNEI. The CDR3 contains 12 residues. Between the trimmed V and J ends, which lost 6 bases and 6 bases, there was a span of 12 bases. The CDR3 here is CASSYLAGEQYF. CDR3 DNA sequence: TGTGCCAGCAGCTATCTCGCTGGCGAGCAGTACTTC.

The rearrangement links TRBV19 to TRBJ1-1; D gene unclear. Trimming took off 6 bases at V and 5 bases at J, with 7 bases between the two ends. The CDR3 is made up of 11 amino acids. Germline V gene sequence: CDR1 LNHDA, CDR2 SQIVND (reference sequence). The CDR3 DNA reads TGTGCCAGTAGGGTAGCAACTGAAGCTTTCTTT. Translated: CASRVATEAFF. The full variable domain, completed using reference TRBV19 and TRBJ1-1, is DGGITQSPKYLFRKEGQNVTLSCEQNLNHDAMYWYRQDPGQGLRLIYYSQIVNDFQKGDIAEGYSVSREKKESFPLTVTSAQKNPTAFYLCASRVATEAFFGQGTRLTVV.

Comment on this clone: The same CDR3 is also encoded by other DNA sequences in this sample. The chain couples TRBV28 to TRBJ2-5; 12 nucleotides match TRBD2. The length of the CDR3 is 15 residues. Germline assignment: CDR1 MDHEN and CDR2 SYDVKM. After removal of 5 bases from V and 6 bases from J, the junction contained 7 bases not matched to a gene. The CDR3 sequence is CASSPRTSGMKTQYF. The CDR3 nucleotides are TGTGCCAGCAGTCCTAGGACTAGCGGGATGAAGACCCAGTACTTC.

This rearrangement joins TRBV28 to TRBJ1-5; TRBD1 matches 12 bases. Germline CDR1 is MDHEN and CDR2 is SYDVKM. V was pared by 6 bases and J by 6 bases, with 3 bases of the junction left unmatched. The CDR3 sequence is 14 residues long. The DNA for the CDR3 is TGTGCCAGCAGGGGACAGGGGGCTAGTCAGCCCCAGCATTTT. Translating gives CASRGQGASQPQHF.

This chain joins TRBV10-3 and TRBJ1-1; D uncertain. The V end lost 6 bases, the J end lost 5 bases, and 13 bases lay between the germline ends. There are 13 residues in the CDR3. Germline assignment: CDR1 ENHRY and CDR2 SYGVKD. Here the CDR3 reads CAIRTDRRTEAFF. The CDR3 DNA is TGTGCCATCAGAACGGACCGGAGGACTGAAGCTTTCTTT.

The chain is built from TRBV11-2 and TRBJ2-1; TRBD2 matches 7 bases. V lost 0 bases, J lost 0 bases, and 8 bases stayed unmatched. CDR1 SGHAT and CDR2 FQNNGV come from the germline V gene. The CDR3 loop spans 18 amino acids. As DNA, the CDR3 is TGTGCCAGCAGCTTAGACCGGCTAGCGGATAGCTCCTACAATGAGCAGTTCTTC. Its translation: CASSLDRLADSSYNEQFF.

The chain uses TRBV7-9 and TRBJ2-5; 7 nucleotides match TRBD2. Germline V gives CDR1 SEHNR, CDR2 FQNEAQ (reference sequence). With V trimmed by 8 bases and J by 1 base, 10 bases remained unmatched. The CDR3 has 15 residues. CDR3 DNA sequence: TGTGCCAGCGGCGTACCGGGACTATCCCAAGAGACCCAGTACTTC. Encoded protein: CASGVPGLSQETQYF.

This CDR3 is CASSLYQGAMNTEAFF. For the CDR3, the DNA is TGCGCCAGCAGCTTGTATCAGGGGGCCATGAACACTGAAGCTTTCTTT. This chain joins TRBV5-1 and TRBJ1-1; 8 bases are a match to TRBD1. The V segment lost 1 base and the J segment 0 bases; nucleotides outside the gene matches: 5. Per the germline V gene, CDR1 is SGHRS and CDR2 is YFSETQ. This CDR3 has 16 amino acids.

V gene TRBV9 combines with J gene TRBJ1-1, with TRBD1 matching over 8 bases. The germline V gene has CDR1 SGDLS and CDR2 YYNGEE. The CDR3 length is 13 residues. The V gene end was trimmed by 6 bases and the J gene end by 1 base; junction bases not matched to a gene: 2. Here the CDR3 DNA reads TGTGCCAGCACCAGGGGGCGGAACACTGAAGCTTTCTTT. Its protein product is CASTRGRNTEAFF. Looking up the rest from reference TRBV9 and TRBJ1-1 gives the full variable domain: DSGVTQTPKHLITATGQRVTLRCSPRSGDLSVYWYQQSLDQGLQFLIQYYNGEERAKGNILERFSAQQFPDLHSELNLSSLELGDSALYFCASTRGRNTEAFFGQGTRLTVV.

The genes are TRBV3-1 (or the pseudogene TRBV3-2) and TRBJ2-7, with a tentative D call TRBD2 (6 bases). This CDR3 has 16 residues. In germline, CDR1 is LGHDT, CDR2 YNNKEL (reference sequence). The V gene lost 1 base and the J gene lost 3 bases, with 16 bases spanning the gap. The CDR3: CASSQAGARRSYEQYF. The CDR3 region has the DNA TGTGCCAGCAGCCAAGCGGGAGCCAGGAGGAGCTACGAGCAGTACTTC.

CDR3 residues: CASSRDNTRGFYGYTF. CDR3 DNA sequence: TGCGCCAGCAGCCGAGATAACACCCGCGGCTTCTATGGCTACACCTTC. The chain employs TRBV4-3 and TRBJ1-2; D unclear. CDR3 length: 16 residues. Trimming cost V 4 bases and J 4 bases, with 19 bases left between them. Germline V gene data show CDR1 as LGHNA and CDR2 as YSLEER.

The chain combines TRBV5-6 with TRBJ2-6, with D possibly being TRBD2 (5 bases). V shed 4 bases and J shed 0 bases, with 14 bases lying between them. This CDR3 contains 17 residues. Germline CDR1 reads SGHDT; CDR2 reads YYEEEE. CDR3 region: CASSPGIALSGANVLTF. CDR3 sequence (DNA): TGTGCCAGCAGCCCCGGGATCGCCCTCTCTGGGGCCAACGTCCTGACTTTC.